Below, 22 T cell receptor beta chains from the same sample are listed, as sequenced in a study of control samples from healthy donors and cancer patients. TCRdb's copy holds only in-frame clones and misses some; the assay was immunoSEQ multiplex PCR. The data show around 250,000 clones, with roughly 82% seen just once and about 14% held by the top ten. What was sequenced was PBMCs. Receptors originate from a woman aged 55 to 70 with lung cancer.

The chain couples TRBV7-9 to TRBJ1-2; the D is unclear. Germline V gene sequence: CDR1 SEHNR, CDR2 FQNEAQ (reference sequence). V was cut by 1 base and J by 0 bases, with 6 bases left in between. This CDR3 has 14 amino acids. CDR3: CASSLVTANYGYTF. The DNA for the CDR3 is TGTGCCAGCAGCTTAGTTACTGCTAACTATGGCTACACCTTC.

The V gene is TRBV18, the J gene TRBJ2-5, with TRBD2 matching over 15 bases. Germline V gene data show CDR1 as KGHSH and CDR2 as LQKENI. The V segment lost 5 bases and the J segment 3 bases; nucleotides outside the gene matches: 4. The CDR3 loop spans 16 amino acids. CDR3 nucleotides: TGTGCCAGCTCATCGGGACTAGCGGGGGGAGAAGAGACCCAGTACTTC. This codes for CASSSGLAGGEETQYF.

V is TRBV7-3 and J is TRBJ2-2, with D perhaps matching TRBD1 (6 bases). CDR1 and CDR2 (germline): SGHTA, FQGTGA. V was cut by 6 bases and J by 4 bases, with 18 bases left in between. This CDR3 has 16 residues. CDR3 DNA: TGTGCCAGCAGTTCTCCGGGACAAACCTTCACCGGGGAGCTGTTTTTT. Residues: CASSSPGQTFTGELFF.

The genes are TRBV11-3 and TRBJ2-2, with 10 bases matching TRBD1. The CDR3 consists of 16 residues. V trimming: 5 bases; J trimming: 6 bases; junction bases outside the gene matches: 9. CDR1 is SGHNT, CDR2 YENEEA, per germline. CDR3 bases: TGTGCCAGCAGCATCGGGACAGGGGTATACTCCGGGGAGCTGTTTTTT. This gives the protein CASSIGTGVYSGELFF.

V gene TRBV7-2 combines with J gene TRBJ2-1; 8 nucleotides line up with TRBD2. Germline V CDR1 and CDR2: SGHTA, FQGNSA. The V gene end was trimmed by 1 base and the J gene end by 4 bases; junction bases not matched to a gene: 3. The CDR3 totals 15 residues. CDR3 loop: CASSLDTSGYNEQFF. CDR3 sequence (DNA): TGTGCCAGCAGCTTAGATACTAGCGGTTACAATGAGCAGTTCTTC.

The chain links TRBV19 to TRBJ1-1; 7 nucleotides align to TRBD1. There are 16 residues in the CDR3. Germline CDR1 reads LNHDA; CDR2 reads SQIVND (reference sequence). V shed 6 bases, J shed 0 bases, and the junction held 10 bases outside the gene matches. The CDR3 coding sequence is TGTGCCAGTAGGGGAGGGACAGATTGGATGAACACTGAAGCTTTCTTT. Translation: CASRGGTDWMNTEAFF.

The J gene is TRBJ2-2, the V gene TRBV6-5; 7 bases map to TRBD2. With 6 bases clipped from V and 3 bases from J, the junction kept 7 bases outside the gene matches. CDR3 size: 15 residues. From germline, CDR1 is MNHEY and CDR2 SVGAGI. The CDR3 loop is CASRGRESDTGELFF. CDR3 nucleotide sequence: TGTGCCAGCAGAGGGCGGGAGAGCGACACCGGGGAGCTGTTTTTT.

The V call is TRBV19, the J call TRBJ2-3, with TRBD1 matching over 7 bases. V trimming: 6 bases; J trimming: 4 bases; junction bases outside the gene matches: 4. This CDR3 is built from 13 residues. The germline V gene encodes CDR1 LNHDA and CDR2 SQIVND (reference sequence). The CDR3 nucleotides read TGTGCCAGTAGAGACAGGGCGGCAGATACGCAGTATTTT. Protein sequence: CASRDRAADTQYF.

This clone was seen more than once but under ten times. The chain is built from TRBV5-6 and TRBJ1-1; D may be TRBD1 (5 bases). The CDR3 totals 12 residues. V lost 3 bases and J lost 12, with 15 bases in between. Per the germline V gene, CDR1 is SGHDT and CDR2 is YYEEEE. Here the CDR3 reads CASSYGTSESFF. CDR3 nucleotides: TGTGCCAGCAGCTATGGGACCTCGGAGTCTTTCTTT.

This chain links TRBV2 with TRBJ2-1; the D gene is possibly TRBD2 (5 bases). Germline V gene data show CDR1 as SNHLY and CDR2 as FYNNEI. The CDR3 is made up of 14 amino acids. Trimming shortened V by 6 bases and J by 7 bases, and 16 bases separated the two germline ends. CDR3 in DNA: TGTGCCAGCAGCCCATTCCGGACTTCTAATGAGCAGTTCTTC. Protein product: CASSPFRTSNEQFF.

The J gene is TRBJ1-1, the V gene TRBV5-1, with D possibly being TRBD1 (5 bases). This CDR3 is built from 14 residues. Germline lookup yields CDR1 SGHRS and CDR2 YFSETQ. Trimming shortened V by 0 bases and J by 7 bases, and 13 bases separated the two germline ends. The CDR3 bases are TGCGCCAGCAGCTTGGCCAACGACGGGGGTGAAGCTTTCTTT. Residues: CASSLANDGGEAFF.

This clone was counted many times. The V call is TRBV11-2, the J call TRBJ1-6; 8 positions match TRBD1. Unmatched junction bases numbered 16, after V lost 5 bases and J lost 13 bases. The CDR3 is made up of 16 amino acids. Looked up from germline, CDR1 is SGHAT and CDR2 is FQNNGV. The CDR3 bases are TGTGCCAGCAGCGTCGGACAGGGAGGGGCCTCGGTGCCCCTCCACTTT. Its translation is CASSVGQGGASVPLHF. The entire variable domain, with the rest obtained from reference TRBV11-2 and TRBJ1-6, is as follows: EAGVAQSPRYKIIEKRQSVAFWCNPISGHATLYWYQQILGQGPKLLIQFQNNGVVDDSQLPKDRFSAERLKGVDSTLKIQPAKLEDSAVYLCASSVGQGGASVPLHFGNGTRLTVT.

V is TRBV6-5 and J is TRBJ2-1; TRBD1 aligns across 9 bases. Per germline, CDR1 MNHEY and CDR2 SVGAGI. The CDR3 consists of 16 residues. Trimming took 2 bases from V and 6 from J; bases not matched to a gene: 8. The CDR3 reads CASSYLRTGVRNEQFF. CDR3 in DNA: TGTGCCAGCAGTTACCTCCGGACAGGGGTTCGCAATGAGCAGTTCTTC.

This chain joins TRBV6-5 and TRBJ1-2, with a tentative D call TRBD1 (6 bases). V shed 8 bases and J shed 5 bases, with 21 bases lying between them. Germline-derived CDR1 and CDR2 are MNHEY and SVGAGI. The CDR3 contains 15 residues. CDR3 protein: CASSGRGSERYGYTF. In nucleotides, the CDR3 is TGTGCCAGCTCCGGGAGGGGGAGTGAGCGTTATGGCTACACCTTC.

The J gene is TRBJ2-1, the V gene TRBV27, with D possibly matching TRBD2 (6 bases). The CDR3 length is 15 residues. Trimming left V 5 bases short and J 5 bases short, with 16 bases between. In germline, CDR1 is MNHEY, CDR2 SMNVEV (reference sequence). The CDR3 spells CASSALAATDNEQFF. The CDR3 nucleotides are TGTGCCAGCAGTGCGTTAGCGGCCACGGACAATGAGCAGTTCTTC.

This clone has only a few counts. V and J are TRBV9 and TRBJ2-3; weak D call: TRBD2 (6 bases). Germline loops: CDR1 SGDLS, CDR2 YYNGEE. The CDR3 sequence is 16 residues long. The germline V and J ends were trimmed by 3 bases and 4 bases, with 18 bases remaining between them. CDR3 in amino acids: CASSAGTPASADTQYF. The CDR3 DNA reads as TGTGCCAGCAGCGCCGGGACTCCCGCCTCGGCAGATACGCAGTATTTT.

The chain's CDR3 is CASSPVGDTQYF. The CDR3 DNA reads as TGTGCCAGCAGCCCAGTGGGAGATACGCAGTATTTT. This sequence joins TRBV2 and TRBJ2-3; D is undetermined. The CDR3 contains 12 residues. Germline V gene sequence: CDR1 SNHLY, CDR2 FYNNEI. Trimming removed 6 bases at V and 5 bases at J, with 9 bases between.

This clone occurred a few times. The V gene is TRBV4-1, the J gene TRBJ1-3; the D is unclear. From germline, CDR1 is MGHRA and CDR2 YSYEKL. Trimming cost V 0 bases and J 0 bases, with 9 bases left between them. This CDR3 has 16 residues. CDR3: CASSQDDGFSGNTIYF. DNA of the CDR3: TGCGCCAGCAGCCAAGATGACGGTTTCTCTGGAAACACCATATATTTT.

The rearrangement joins TRBV5-1 to TRBJ2-3; 9 bases match TRBD2. CDR1 and CDR2 (germline): SGHRS, YFSETQ. Losses at the gene ends were 4 bases for V and 4 bases for J; bases not matched to a gene: 7. The length of the CDR3 is 15 residues. The CDR3 protein is CASSPRGGGADTQYF. CDR3 in DNA: TGCGCCAGCAGCCCCCGGGGCGGGGGGGCAGATACGCAGTATTTT.

The chain joins TRBV5-8 to TRBJ2-5; D not certain. The germline V gene encodes CDR1 SGHTS and CDR2 YDEGEE. V lost 0 bases, J lost 1 base, and 4 bases lay in between. CDR3 length equals 13 residues. The CDR3 spells CASSLGRQETQYF. In DNA form, the CDR3 reads TGTGCCAGCAGCTTGGGTCGCCAAGAGACCCAGTACTTC. The variable domain in full, with the rest retrieved from reference TRBV5-8 and TRBJ2-5, is EAGVTQSPTHLIKTRGQQATLRCSPISGHTSVYWYQQALGLGLQFLLWYDEGEERNRGNFPPRFSGRQFPNYSSELNVNALELEDSALYLCASSLGRQETQYFGPGTRLLVL.

The genes are TRBV20-1 and TRBJ2-2; D may be TRBD2 (5 bases). The ends were cut back, 3 bases at V and 1 base at J, with 9 bases in the middle. This CDR3 comprises 14 residues. From germline, CDR1 is DFQATT and CDR2 SNEGSKA (reference sequence). The CDR3 DNA is TGCAGTGCTAGTCGCGAGGGGAACACCGGGGAGCTGTTTTTT. Translated, it gives CSASREGNTGELFF.

A note on this clone: This specimen includes other DNA sequences encoding the same CDR3. This chain links TRBV5-1 with TRBJ2-3, with 9 bases that match TRBD2. The ends lost 0 bases at V and 4 bases at J; junction bases unmatched: 3. The CDR3 runs to 15 residues. Germline V CDR1 and CDR2: SGHRS, YFSETQ. CDR3 DNA sequence: TGCGCCAGCAGCTTGGCGGGCGGGGGGGCAGATACGCAGTATTTT. Translated: CASSLAGGGADTQYF.